The T cell receptor (beta chain) described here comes from a study of response to subunit inactivated influenza vaccine. Study results and caveats: Each seasonal influenza vaccination, the authors suggested, recruits few new T cells.

TCRdb redid the calling of the RT-PCR reads with MiXCR, one entry per CDR3 protein. There are 600,000 to 850,000 distinct CDR3 sequences in the sample; less than 15% occur only once, and 6.5% to 8% lies in the top ten. Germline V lookup: CDR1 ENHRY, CDR2 SYGVKD. The CDR3 runs 14 residues. The V and J ends lost 11 bases and 6 bases respectively, with 22 bases between them. Concerning this clonotype itself: No antigen is known for it.

The clonotype comes from a man aged 50 to 60 who received an inactivated influenza vaccine. The chain combines TRBV10-3 with TRBJ2-5; D tentatively reads TRBD1 or TRBD2 (5 bases each). Material: PBMCs from blood, obtained 14 to 15 days before vaccination. The CDR3 DNA sequence: TGTGCCTCAAGAGGGCCAGGGCTGGGCAAGACCCAGTACTTC. It encodes CASRGPGLGKTQYF.